This entry lists 14 T cell receptor beta chains sequenced from one sample in a study of cytomegalovirus exposure and HLA in healthy donors. Researchers ran the PCR with 60 Vbeta and 13 Jbeta primers. TCRdb's table, derived via immunoSEQ multiplex PCR, lists solely in-frame clones and lacks some. The data hold some 200,000 clones, with approximately 80% observed a single time. The sequenced sample was PBMCs. The receptors stem from a boy aged 2 to 10 in good health and CMV-seronegative.

The chain has TRBV5-1 and TRBJ2-7; the match to TRBD1 covers 11 bases. The CDR3 length is 15 residues. V shed 4 bases and J 3 bases; nucleotides not matched to a gene: 6. The germline V gene encodes CDR1 SGHRS and CDR2 YFSETQ. CDR3 sequence (DNA): TGCGCCAGCAGCGAGTCCGGGACAGGGGGCTACGAGCAGTACTTC. Protein sequence: CASSESGTGGYEQYF. Full variable domain (missing parts from reference TRBV5-1 and TRBJ2-7): KAGVTQTPRYLIKTRGQQVTLSCSPISGHRSVSWYQQTPGQGLQFLFEYFSETQRNKGNFPGRFSGRQFSNSRSEMNVSTLELGDSALYLCASSESGTGGYEQYFGPGTRLTVT.

This clone was seen a handful of times. V is TRBV13 and J is TRBJ1-1; D ambiguous. The germline V gene has CDR1 PRHDT and CDR2 FYEKMQ (reference sequence). The CDR3 spans 14 residues. With 1 base removed from V and 4 bases from J, the gap between germline ends came to 10 bases. DNA of the CDR3: TGTGCCAGCAGCTTAGCGAGGGTTATCACTGAAGCTTTCTTT. Encoded protein: CASSLARVITEAFF.

V and J are TRBV6-5 and TRBJ2-3; tentative D call: TRBD1 (6 bases). This CDR3 has 14 residues. Germline CDR1 MNHEY, CDR2 SVGAGI. The V end lost 7 bases, the J end lost 1 base, and 12 bases lay between the germline ends. The CDR3 here is CASKLQGGTDTQYF. In DNA form, the CDR3 reads TGTGCCAGCAAATTACAGGGTGGCACAGATACGCAGTATTTT.

The genes are TRBV7-6 and TRBJ2-5; 8 positions agree with TRBD2. The J call could be wrong; TRBJ2-7 is a better fit for the DNA end. Per the germline V gene, CDR1 is SGHVS and CDR2 is FNYEAQ. The CDR3 has 15 residues. CDR3 DNA sequence: TGTGCCAGCAGTTCCTGGGGACGGGAGGGGGACGAGCAGTACTTC. This translates into CASSSWGREGDEQYF.

The rearrangement uses TRBV12-2 and TRBJ2-1; the table assigns TRBD1, which was not confirmed against the DNA. TRBV12-2 is marked as a pseudogene. This CDR3 region has 19 residues. The CDR3 sequence is CASRLEETPGQGSYNEQFF. The CDR3, as DNA: TGTGCAAGTCGCTTAGAGGAGACACCGGGACAGGGCTCCTACAATGAGCAGTTCTTC.

In this sample, this clone turned up once. Here the CDR3 reads CASRELSGMGEQYF. CDR3 nucleotide sequence: TGTGCAAGTCGCGAATTGAGCGGGATGGGGGAGCAGTACTTC. This chain connects TRBV12-2 to TRBJ2-7; the table names TRBD2, a call not compared with the DNA. TRBV12-2 is termed a pseudogene. This CDR3 spans 14 amino acids.

In nucleotides, the CDR3 is TGCAGCGTTGCCGGGAGCTCCTACAATGAGCAGTTCTTC. This gives the protein CSVAGSSYNEQFF. The V and J genes are TRBV29-1 and TRBJ2-1, with D possibly TRBD2 on 6 matching bases. The V end lost 4 bases, the J end lost 0 bases, and 7 bases lay between the germline ends. The germline gives CDR1 SQVTM, CDR2 ANQGSEA. The CDR3 is made up of 13 amino acids.

This clone was picked up a small number of times. The V and J genes are TRBV4-1 and TRBJ2-2; no firm D call. This CDR3 spans 14 amino acids. V lost 4 bases, J lost 4 bases, and 10 bases lay in between. The germline CDR1 and CDR2 sequences are MGHRA and YSYEKL. The CDR3 region is CASSRLSVTGELFF. The CDR3 nucleotides are TGCGCCAGCAGCCGACTGAGTGTCACCGGGGAGCTGTTTTTT.

The rearrangement joins TRBV6-1 to TRBJ2-7; weak D call: TRBD1 (6 bases). Trimming cost V 4 bases and J 2 bases, with 12 bases left between them. This CDR3 is built from 14 residues. CDR1 is MNHNS, CDR2 SASEGT, per germline. The CDR3: CASSAQGSTYEQYF. The CDR3 DNA is TGTGCCAGCAGTGCGCAGGGGTCAACCTACGAGCAGTACTTC.

The chain links TRBV2 to TRBJ1-2; TRBD1 agrees at 9 bases. V gave up 6 bases and J gave up 8 bases; unmatched junction bases: 16. This CDR3 is 16 amino acids long. CDR1 SNHLY and CDR2 FYNNEI come from the germline V gene. CDR3 region: CASRQSPLQGARGYTF. CDR3 nucleotide sequence: TGTGCCAGCAGGCAATCCCCGTTACAGGGGGCGCGAGGCTACACCTTC.

The rearrangement links TRBV7-9 to TRBJ2-5, with 11 nucleotides matching TRBD2. Germline values: CDR1 SEHNR, CDR2 FQNEAQ (reference sequence). V dropped 6 bases and J dropped 2; count of bases not matched to a gene: 2. The CDR3 consists of 14 residues. The CDR3 coding sequence is TGTGCCAGCAGACGACTAGCGGGACAAGAGACCCAGTACTTC. It is translated as CASRRLAGQETQYF.

The V gene is TRBV4-1, the J gene TRBJ2-1; 7 nucleotides agree with TRBD1. CDR1 is MGHRA and CDR2 is YSYEKL in the germline V gene. This CDR3 contains 16 residues. V gave up 4 bases and J gave up 4 bases; unmatched junction bases: 10. The CDR3 reads CASSRGPGQPYNEQFF. The CDR3, as DNA: TGCGCCAGCAGCCGGGGGCCGGGACAGCCATACAATGAGCAGTTCTTC.

The chain has TRBV6-5 and TRBJ1-1; 7 bases agree with TRBD1. Trimming cost V 9 bases and J 0 bases; bases outside gene matches: 7. The CDR3 is 14 amino acids. Germline V lookup: CDR1 MNHEY, CDR2 SVGAGI. The CDR3 nucleotides read TGTGCCAGTAAGACAGGGTCTATGAACACTGAAGCTTTCTTT. It codes for CASKTGSMNTEAFF.

CDR3 DNA sequence: TGTGCCAGCAAAACTAGCGCGAGTTCAGAGACCCAGTACTTC. It codes for CASKTSASSETQYF. J is TRBJ2-5 and V is TRBV7-9, with TRBD2 identical over 7 bases. From germline, CDR1 is SEHNR and CDR2 FQNEAQ (reference sequence). V was clipped by 7 bases and J by 4 bases; unmatched bases: 9. CDR3 size: 14 residues. Full variable domain (outside the CDR3, taken from reference TRBV7-9 and TRBJ2-5): DTGVSQNPRHKITKRGQNVTFRCDPISEHNRLYWYRQTLGQGPEFLTYFQNEAQLEKSRLLSDRFSAERPKGSFSTLEIQRTEQGDSAMYLCASKTSASSETQYFGPGTRLLVL.